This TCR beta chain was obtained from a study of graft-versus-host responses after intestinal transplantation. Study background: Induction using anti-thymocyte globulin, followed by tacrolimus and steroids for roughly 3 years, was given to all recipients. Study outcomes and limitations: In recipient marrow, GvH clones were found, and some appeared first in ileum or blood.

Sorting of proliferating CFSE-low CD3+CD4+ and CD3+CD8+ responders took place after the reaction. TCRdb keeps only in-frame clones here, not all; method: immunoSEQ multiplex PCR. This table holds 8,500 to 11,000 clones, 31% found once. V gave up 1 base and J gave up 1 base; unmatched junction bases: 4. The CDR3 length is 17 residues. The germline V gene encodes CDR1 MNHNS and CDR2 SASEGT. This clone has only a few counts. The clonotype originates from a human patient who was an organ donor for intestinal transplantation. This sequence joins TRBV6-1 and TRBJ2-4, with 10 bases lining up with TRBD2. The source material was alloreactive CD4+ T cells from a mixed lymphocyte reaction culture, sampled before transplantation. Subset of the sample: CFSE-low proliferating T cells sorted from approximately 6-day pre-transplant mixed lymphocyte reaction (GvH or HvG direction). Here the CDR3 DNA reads TGTGCCAGCAGTGAAGTACTAGCGGGGCGGGCCAAAAACATTCAGTACTTC. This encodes CASSEVLAGRAKNIQYF.